A single sample is the source of the 2 T cell receptor beta chains below, sequenced in a study of cytomegalovirus exposure and HLA in healthy donors. Profiling relied on immunoSEQ multiplex PCR, and the TCRdb table lists in-frame clones only, not all of them. Among about 73,000 clones, approximately 94% were seen once, and the ten largest hold approximately 0.99%. The sequencing input was PBMCs. These receptors all stem from a woman aged 18-29 years in good health and CMV-seronegative.

The J gene is TRBJ2-6, the V gene TRBV9; tentative D call: TRBD2 (6 bases). This CDR3 spans 17 amino acids. With 4 bases removed from V and 0 bases from J, the gap between germline ends came to 14 bases. Germline V gene sequence: CDR1 SGDLS, CDR2 YYNGEE. The CDR3 spells CASSPSGGSSGANVLTF. CDR3 sequence (DNA): TGTGCCAGCAGCCCCTCCGGGGGATCCTCTGGGGCCAACGTCCTGACTTTC.

V and J are TRBV13 and TRBJ1-3, with D maybe TRBD1 (6 bases). CDR1 and CDR2 (germline): PRHDT, FYEKMQ (reference sequence). Trimming took off 1 base at V and 0 bases at J, with 7 bases between the two ends. The CDR3 is 15 amino acids. As DNA, the CDR3 is TGTGCCAGCAGCTTAGAGACAGGCTCTGGAAACACCATATATTTT. This translates into CASSLETGSGNTIYF. The variable domain in full, with the rest retrieved from reference TRBV13 and TRBJ1-3, is AAGVIQSPRHLIKEKRETATLKCYPIPRHDTVYWYQQGPGQDPQFLISFYEKMQSDKGSIPDRFSAQQFSDYHSELNMSSLELGDSALYFCASSLETGSGNTIYFGEGSWLTVV.